The following is a T cell receptor (beta chain) sequence with its context. Its target is unknown. TCR beta libraries were prepared from cDNA with unique molecular identifiers. Some 500,000 cDNA molecules were recovered from an input of about 1 to 10 million T cells. TCRdb called the PCR reads again in MiXCR, with one record for every CDR3 protein. The sample yields roughly 600,000 distinct CDR3 sequences, 44% seen once. This CDR3 has 15 amino acids. Germline V lookup: CDR1 SEHNR, CDR2 FQNEAQ (reference sequence). V was pared by 1 base and J by 4 bases, with 13 bases between. This entry is derived from a study of post-analysis software for immune sequencing data. Study overall: The disease courses spanned relapsing-remitting, secondary progressive and progressive-relapsing forms of multiple sclerosis.

The study's findings and limits: TRBV segments more frequent in patients than in controls numbered roughly 5 and included TRBV5-6, TRBV5-1 and TRBV20-1. People with multiple sclerosis had a significantly lower normalized Chao1 diversity than controls did.

This sequence joins TRBV7-9 and TRBJ1-2; D call uncertain. This TCR derives from a girl aged 5 to 17 with multiple sclerosis. The specimen sequenced was blood. The CDR3 region has the DNA TGTGCCAGCAGCTTAGATACGGGAGTGAGCTATGGCTACACCTTC. Its translation: CASSLDTGVSYGYTF.